This entry lists 3 T cell receptor beta chains sequenced from one sample in a study of human T cells and chemical hapten exposure. Time point noted: patch test 3, about 24 weeks after DPC sensitization. This sample's treatment: therapeutic diphenylcyclopropenone sensitization with weekly scalp DPC. TCRdb itself ran the RACE reads through MiXCR, one entry per CDR3 protein. Here the sample spans 82,000 or so distinct CDR3 sequences, 10% to 15% being singletons. The source was whole blood, collected in connection with sensitization to the hapten diphenylcyclopropenone (DPC). The source is a woman aged 45-65 years with alopecia areata. Some clones in this sample may be carry-over from other donors' samples.

This clonotype was counted only a few times. V is TRBV6-1 and J is TRBJ1-2; D is ambiguous. Germline assignment: CDR1 MNHNS and CDR2 SASEGT. The CDR3 is 12 residues long. Deletions cut 3 bases from V and 5 bases from J, with 7 bases between. This chain's CDR3 is CASSEEQYGYTF. The CDR3 coding sequence is TGTGCCAGCAGTGAGGAACAATATGGCTACACCTTC.

J is TRBJ2-1 and V is TRBV7-6; 14 positions agree with TRBD2. The CDR3 runs to 15 residues. CDR1 and CDR2 from the germline V gene are SGHVS and FNYEAQ. V trimming: 5 bases; J trimming: 7 bases; junction bases outside the gene matches: 4. CDR3 bases: TGTGCCAGCAGCGCCGGGACTAGCGGGAGAAATGAGCAGTTCTTC. Protein product: CASSAGTSGRNEQFF.

This clonotype was observed a few times. The rearrangement links TRBV18 to TRBJ2-7; 7 bases line up with TRBD1. With 8 bases clipped from V and 2 bases from J, the junction kept 6 bases outside the gene matches. There are 13 residues in the CDR3. In germline, CDR1 is KGHSH, CDR2 LQKENI. The CDR3 here is CASHKDRTYEQYF. CDR3 sequence (DNA): TGTGCCAGCCACAAGGACAGGACCTACGAGCAGTACTTC. Full variable domain (remainder filled in from reference TRBV18 and TRBJ2-7): NAGVMQNPRHLVRRRGQEARLRCSPMKGHSHVYWYRQLPEEGLKFMVYLQKENIIDESGMPKERFSAEFPKEGPSILRIQQVVRGDSAAYFCASHKDRTYEQYFGPGTRLTVT.